A selection of T cell receptor beta chains follows, all from one sample in a study of blood T cell repertoires in COVID-19. Measured with immunoSEQ multiplex PCR; TCRdb has only the in-frame clones, and not every one. The sample holds 100,000 to 150,000 clones; more than 75% are singletons and the top ten take about 5.4%. Sequencing was carried out using peripheral blood. The receptors come from a human donor in a cohort sampled during active COVID-19. The CDR3 runs from the conserved cysteine through the conserved F or W. Clone size is shown for a subset of rows, as once, few, many or a class of expanded clone.

size | V | CDR3
NA | TRBV28 | CASSFGGSYRSYEQYF
once | TRBV28 | CASSPPGGGENIQYF
few | TRBV7-9 | CASSPAGELFF
NA | TRBV7-2 | CASSWSGQGNTEAFF
NA | TRBV6-4 | CASSDRPAGNNEQFF
NA | TRBV27 | CASSFWTSGKEQYF
NA | TRBV6-5 | CASRRTQNTGELFF
NA | TRBV12-5 | CASGRLGQNEQFF
NA | TRBV3-1/TRBV3-2 | CASSPRGTDTQYF
NA | TRBV5-4 | CASMGDRGAYNEQFF
once | TRBV28 | CASPPGLGVLDGEQYF
NA | TRBV5-1 | CASSSLTSRLYNEQFF
once | TRBV27 | CASSLSGLARSGANVLTF
NA | TRBV27 | CASRPRGGLTNTEAFF
NA | TRBV15 | CATSRDWGTGEETQYF
NA | TRBV2 | CASESGGANQPQHF
NA | TRBV27 | CASSPRSGDFSRNEQFF
NA | TRBV27 | CASSSVDRDNQPQHF
NA | TRBV28 | CASSSDPFSPLAGESPDTQYF
NA | TRBV6-2/TRBV6-3 | CASSYVEATQYF
NA | TRBV18 | CASSPLGRTSGRAPTIQYF
NA | TRBV28 | CASSPLVDSSGMSSWTQYF
NA | TRBV5-4 | CASSFGGGAEAFF
NA | TRBV5-5 | CASSWGQDPPYEQYF
NA | TRBV9 | CASSQSMTVSGYTF
NA | TRBV5-1 | CASSLGGTGKADTQYF